This T cell receptor beta chain was recorded in a study of shared clonotypes between healthy human individuals. Background on the study: Serving as donors were a couple of women and three men, whose ages spanned 18 to 49. Study findings and constraints: The sampled material consisted only of blood, and tissue repertoires are likely to differ.

In regard to this clone: The antigen remains undetermined.

It was CD45RO-negative cells, positively selected for CCR7, that made up naive CD8 cells, with terminally differentiated effector memory CD45RA+ cells excluded. It was at deep level that the assay was run. Data came from immunoSEQ multiplex PCR; TCRdb stores just in-frame clones and leaves some out. The sample holds around 1,900,000 clones, roughly 95% seen once. This CDR3 is built from 14 residues. Trimming took 4 bases from V and 3 from J, leaving 13 bases between them. From germline, CDR1 is SEHNR and CDR2 FQNEAQ (reference sequence). V is TRBV7-9 and J is TRBJ2-7; D may match TRBD1 or TRBD2 (5 bases each). This clonotype was sampled from a man aged 18 to 35 in good health. Some clones in this sample may be carry-over from other donors' samples. The sample comprised naive CD8+ T cells from PBMCs. The CDR3 spells CASSSGARGYEQYF. The DNA for the CDR3 is TGTGCCAGCAGCTCGGGCGCGAGGGGCTACGAGCAGTACTTC.